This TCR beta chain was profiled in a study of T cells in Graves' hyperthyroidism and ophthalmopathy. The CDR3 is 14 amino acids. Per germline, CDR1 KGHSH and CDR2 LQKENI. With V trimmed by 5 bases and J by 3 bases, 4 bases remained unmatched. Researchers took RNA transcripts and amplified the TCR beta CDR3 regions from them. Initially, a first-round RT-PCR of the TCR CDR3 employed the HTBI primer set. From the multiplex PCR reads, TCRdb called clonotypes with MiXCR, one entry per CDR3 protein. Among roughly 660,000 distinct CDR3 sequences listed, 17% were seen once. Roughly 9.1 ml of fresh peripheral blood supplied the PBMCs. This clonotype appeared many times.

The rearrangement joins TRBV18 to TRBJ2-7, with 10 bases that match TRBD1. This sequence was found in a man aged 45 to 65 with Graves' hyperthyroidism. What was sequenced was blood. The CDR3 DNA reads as TGTGCCAGCTCATCCGGGACAGGGGACTACGAGCAGTACTTC. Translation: CASSSGTGDYEQYF.